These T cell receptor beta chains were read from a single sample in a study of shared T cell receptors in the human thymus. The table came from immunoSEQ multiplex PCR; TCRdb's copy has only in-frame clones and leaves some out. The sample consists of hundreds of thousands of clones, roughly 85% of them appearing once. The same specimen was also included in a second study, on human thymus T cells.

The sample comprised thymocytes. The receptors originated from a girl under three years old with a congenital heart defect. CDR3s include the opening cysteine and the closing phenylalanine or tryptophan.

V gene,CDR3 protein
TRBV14,CASSHGQGAALPSHTGELFF
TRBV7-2,CASSYRVSPAYGYTF
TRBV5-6,CASSLGLADGSYEQYF
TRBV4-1,CASSPTLLVDSNYGYTF
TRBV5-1,CASSLGSGLVVETQYF
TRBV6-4,CASSDHPGYEQYF
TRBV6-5,CASSSLKGFSGNTIYF
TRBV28,CASSYTSGDEETQYF
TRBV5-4,CASSLGQGEDGYTF
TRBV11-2,CASSRQGNTGELFF
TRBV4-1,CASSPFKEGELFF
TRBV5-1,CASSSHLAGGHRDEQYF
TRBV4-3,CASSQIPIQGTSYEQYF
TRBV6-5,CASSSRERGGYTF
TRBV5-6,CASSTGTGKYEQYF
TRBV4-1,CASSLQGGLWGNEQFF
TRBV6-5,CASSYPRGSYNEQFF
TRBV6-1,CASSEVDREPNAISGNTIYF
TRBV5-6,CASRRTGNYGYTF